Sequencing of this T cell receptor beta chain was carried out in a study of identical twins. TCRdb re-derived calls from the 5' RACE reads in MiXCR, one entry per CDR3 protein. Of approximately 500,000 distinct CDR3 sequences listed, roughly 24% are singletons. This clonotype has more than one count but fewer than ten. The CDR3 runs 14 residues. Germline V gene data show CDR1 as MNHEY and CDR2 as SVGEGT. Trimming cost V 4 bases and J 5 bases, with 14 bases left between them. The same sample was also studied in work on T cells expressing NK-cell markers. This second study says: HCMV seropositivity marked seven of the eight sequenced donors; one was seronegative. Within several experiments, an anti-gamma-delta TCR antibody kept the sorting limited to alpha-beta TCR T cells.

The V gene is TRBV6-2 or TRBV6-3, the J gene TRBJ1-2; possible D gene TRBD1, 5 bases. The specimen sequenced was CD4+ T cells sorted from blood. The clonotype comes from a woman between 18 and 29 years old in good health. DNA of the CDR3: TGTGCCAGCAGTTTCTCGACAGAGACTTATGGCTACACCTTC. Its translation: CASSFSTETYGYTF.